A selection of T cell receptor beta chains follows, all from one sample in a study of response to subunit inactivated influenza vaccine. TCRdb passed the RT-PCR reads through MiXCR, listing each CDR3 protein once. Seen here are about 800,000 distinct CDR3 sequences, around 20% observed once, and the top ten hold roughly 10%. Source: PBMCs from blood, taken roughly 5 days after vaccination. These receptors were taken from a man aged 50 to 59 who received an inactivated influenza vaccine. The CDR3 runs from the conserved cysteine through the conserved F or W. D genes are given only for firm matches. Part of the rows lack a size; the others show once, few, many or a class for expanded clones.

-,TRBD2,TRBJ2-3,TRBV5-1,TGCGCCAGCAGCTTTTCACTAGCGGGACGCACAGATACGCAGTATTTT,CASSFSLAGRTDTQYF
-,-,TRBJ1-4,TRBV10-3,TGTGCCATCAGAGGGACGGAAAATGAAAAACTGTTTTTT,CAIRGTENEKLFF
-,TRBD2,TRBJ2-1,TRBV6-1,TGTGCCAGCAGTACGGGGGGTGGCCCAATCTACAATGAGCAGTTCTTC,CASSTGGGPIYNEQFF
-,-,TRBJ1-1,TRBV3-1,TGTGCCAGCAGAGGGACCGGGGTCGTGAACACTGAAGCTTTCTTT,CASRGTGVVNTEAFF
-,TRBD2,TRBJ2-7,TRBV20-1,TGCAGTGCCGCAGGACTAGCGGAATCCTACGAGCAGTACTTC,CSAAGLAESYEQYF
-,-,TRBJ2-7,TRBV12-3/TRBV12-4,TGTGCCAGCAGTTTAGCCAAAACCCCCCTCTACGAGCAGTACTTC,CASSLAKTPLYEQYF
-,TRBD2,TRBJ2-5,TRBV7-2,TGTGCCAGCAGCCCTCGTGGAGCGGGGGGGTTCCAAGAGACCCAGTACTTC,CASSPRGAGGFQETQYF
-,TRBD2,TRBJ2-1,TRBV4-2,TGTGCCAGCAGCCTGGGTCAAGCGGGAGGGGGTGAGCAGTTCTTC,CASSLGQAGGGEQFF
-,-,TRBJ2-5,TRBV20-1,TGCAGTGCTAGAGCGGGGAGTTGGGGGGAGACCCAGTACTTC,CSARAGSWGETQYF
-,TRBD2,TRBJ2-5,TRBV20-1,TGCAGTGCTAGGCATCTAGCGGGGACGTACCAAGAGACCCAGTACTTC,CSARHLAGTYQETQYF
few,-,TRBJ2-3,TRBV20-1,TGCAGTGCTAGAGACCGAAAGGAGAGTTTAGATACGCAGTATTTT,CSARDRKESLDTQYF
-,TRBD2,TRBJ2-1,TRBV12-3/TRBV12-4,TGTGCCAGCAGTGGAGCGGGGGGGCGCTATGAGCAGTTCTTC,CASSGAGGRYEQFF